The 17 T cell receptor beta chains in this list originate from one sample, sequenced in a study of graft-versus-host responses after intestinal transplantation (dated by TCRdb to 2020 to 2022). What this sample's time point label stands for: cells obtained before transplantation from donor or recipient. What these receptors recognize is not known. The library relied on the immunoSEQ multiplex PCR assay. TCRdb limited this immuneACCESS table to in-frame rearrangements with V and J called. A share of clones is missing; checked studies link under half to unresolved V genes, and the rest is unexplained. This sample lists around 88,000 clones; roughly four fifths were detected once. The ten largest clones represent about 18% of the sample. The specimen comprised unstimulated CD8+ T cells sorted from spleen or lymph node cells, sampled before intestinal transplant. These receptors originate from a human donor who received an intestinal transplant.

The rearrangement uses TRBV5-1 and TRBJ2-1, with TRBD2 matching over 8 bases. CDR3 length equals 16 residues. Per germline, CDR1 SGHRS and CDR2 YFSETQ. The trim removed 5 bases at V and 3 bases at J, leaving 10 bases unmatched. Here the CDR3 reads CASSSQISGDYNEQFF. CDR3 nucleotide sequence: TGCGCCAGCAGTTCTCAAATTAGCGGGGACTACAATGAGCAGTTCTTC.

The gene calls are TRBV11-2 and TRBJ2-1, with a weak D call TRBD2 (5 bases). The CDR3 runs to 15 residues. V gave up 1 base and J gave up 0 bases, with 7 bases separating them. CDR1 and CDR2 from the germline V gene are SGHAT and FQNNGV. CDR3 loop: CASSLVGSSYNEQFF. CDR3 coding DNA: TGTGCCAGCAGCTTAGTTGGGAGCTCCTACAATGAGCAGTTCTTC.

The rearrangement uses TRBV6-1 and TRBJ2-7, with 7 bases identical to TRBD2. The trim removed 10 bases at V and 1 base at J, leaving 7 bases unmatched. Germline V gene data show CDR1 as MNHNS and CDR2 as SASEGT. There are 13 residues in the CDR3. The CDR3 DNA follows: TGTGCCATCACTAGCGACCAATCCTACGAGCAGTACTTC. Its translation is CAITSDQSYEQYF.

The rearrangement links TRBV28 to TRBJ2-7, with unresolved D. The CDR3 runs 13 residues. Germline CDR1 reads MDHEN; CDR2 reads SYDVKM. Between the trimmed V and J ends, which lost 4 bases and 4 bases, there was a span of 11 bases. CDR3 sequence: CASSSPLRYEQYF. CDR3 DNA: TGTGCCAGCAGTTCCCCACTAAGATACGAGCAGTACTTC.

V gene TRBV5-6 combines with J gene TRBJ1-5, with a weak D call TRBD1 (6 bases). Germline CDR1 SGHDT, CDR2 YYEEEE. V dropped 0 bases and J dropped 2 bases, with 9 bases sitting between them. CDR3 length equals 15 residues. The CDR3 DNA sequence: TGTGCCAGCAGCTTGGGGCCAGGGGGCAATCAGCCCCAGCATTTT. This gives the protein CASSLGPGGNQPQHF.

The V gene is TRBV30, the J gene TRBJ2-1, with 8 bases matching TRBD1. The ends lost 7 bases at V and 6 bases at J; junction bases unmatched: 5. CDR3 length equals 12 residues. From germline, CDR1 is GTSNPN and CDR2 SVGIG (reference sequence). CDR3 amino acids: CASYTGGNEQFF. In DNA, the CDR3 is TGTGCCTCGTACACAGGGGGCAATGAGCAGTTCTTC.

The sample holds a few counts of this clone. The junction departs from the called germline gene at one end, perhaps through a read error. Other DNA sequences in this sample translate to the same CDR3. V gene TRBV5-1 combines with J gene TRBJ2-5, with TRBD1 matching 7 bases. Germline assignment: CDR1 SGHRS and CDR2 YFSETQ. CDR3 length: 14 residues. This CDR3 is CASSFYRGWETQYF. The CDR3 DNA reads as TGTGCCAGCAGCTTTTACAGGGGATGGGAGACCCAGTACTTC.

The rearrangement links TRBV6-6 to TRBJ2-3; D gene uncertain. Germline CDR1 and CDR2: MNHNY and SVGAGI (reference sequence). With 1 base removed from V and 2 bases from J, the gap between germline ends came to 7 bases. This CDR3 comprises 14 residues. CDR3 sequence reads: CASSYYPDTDTQYF. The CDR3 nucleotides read TGTGCCAGCAGTTACTACCCCGACACAGATACGCAGTATTTT.

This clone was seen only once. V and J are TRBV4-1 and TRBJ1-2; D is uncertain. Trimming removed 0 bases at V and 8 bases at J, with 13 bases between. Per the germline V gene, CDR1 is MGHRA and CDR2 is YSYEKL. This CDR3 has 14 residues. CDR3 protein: CASSQDMITPGYTF. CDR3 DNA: TGCGCCAGCAGCCAAGATATGATAACACCCGGCTACACCTTC.

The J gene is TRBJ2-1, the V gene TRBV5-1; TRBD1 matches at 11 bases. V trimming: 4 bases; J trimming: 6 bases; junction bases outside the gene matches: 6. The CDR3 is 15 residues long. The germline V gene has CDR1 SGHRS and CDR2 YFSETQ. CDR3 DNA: TGCGCCAGCAGCCCTGGACAGGGGGCGGTCAATGAGCAGTTCTTC. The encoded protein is CASSPGQGAVNEQFF.

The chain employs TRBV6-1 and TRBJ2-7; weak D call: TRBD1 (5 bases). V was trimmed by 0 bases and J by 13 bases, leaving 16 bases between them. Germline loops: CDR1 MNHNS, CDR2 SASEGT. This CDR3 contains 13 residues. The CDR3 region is CASSEALGAPHYF. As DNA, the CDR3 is TGTGCCAGCAGTGAAGCCTTAGGGGCCCCCCACTACTTC.

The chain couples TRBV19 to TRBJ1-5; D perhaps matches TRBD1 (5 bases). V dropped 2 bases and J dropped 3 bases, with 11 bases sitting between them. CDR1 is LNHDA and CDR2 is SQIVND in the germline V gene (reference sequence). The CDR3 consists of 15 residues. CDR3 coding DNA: TGTGCCAGTAGTATAAGTAGGGGTGCCAATCAGCCCCAGCATTTT. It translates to CASSISRGANQPQHF.

CDR3 nucleotides: TGTGCCAGCAGCTTAGGCCTCCTAGAGGTCGAGCAGTACTTC. Amino acid sequence: CASSLGLLEVEQYF. This chain uses TRBV13 with TRBJ2-7; D is unclear. Germline V lookup: CDR1 PRHDT, CDR2 FYEKMQ (reference sequence). CDR3 length: 14 residues. Trimming shortened V by 0 bases and J by 6 bases, and 12 bases separated the two germline ends.

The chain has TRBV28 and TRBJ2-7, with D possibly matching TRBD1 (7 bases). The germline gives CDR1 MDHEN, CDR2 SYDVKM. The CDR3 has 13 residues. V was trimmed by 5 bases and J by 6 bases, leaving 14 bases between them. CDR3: CASSHRQGGEQYF. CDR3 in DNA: TGTGCCAGCAGTCATAGACAGGGAGGCGAGCAGTACTTC. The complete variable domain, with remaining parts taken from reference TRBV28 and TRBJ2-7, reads DVKVTQSSRYLVKRTGEKVFLECVQDMDHENMFWYRQDPGLGLRLIYFSYDVKMKEKGDIPEGYSVSREKKERFSLILESASTNQTSMYLCASSHRQGGEQYFGPGTRLTVT.

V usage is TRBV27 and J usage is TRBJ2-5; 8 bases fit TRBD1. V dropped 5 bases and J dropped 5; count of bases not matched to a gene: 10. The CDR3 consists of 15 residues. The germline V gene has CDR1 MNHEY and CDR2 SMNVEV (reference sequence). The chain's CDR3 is CASSLIQGAGETQYF. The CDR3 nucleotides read TGTGCCAGCAGTCTGATTCAGGGGGCCGGGGAGACCCAGTACTTC.

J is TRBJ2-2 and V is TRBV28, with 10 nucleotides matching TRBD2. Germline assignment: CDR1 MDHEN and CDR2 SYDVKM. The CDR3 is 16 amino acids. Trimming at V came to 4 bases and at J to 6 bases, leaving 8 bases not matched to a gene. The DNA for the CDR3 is TGTGCCAGCAGTTCCCCGAGCGGGAGGGCCGCCGGGGAGCTGTTTTTT. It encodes CASSSPSGRAAGELFF. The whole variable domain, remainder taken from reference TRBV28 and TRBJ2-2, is DVKVTQSSRYLVKRTGEKVFLECVQDMDHENMFWYRQDPGLGLRLIYFSYDVKMKEKGDIPEGYSVSREKKERFSLILESASTNQTSMYLCASSSPSGRAAGELFFGEGSRLTVL.

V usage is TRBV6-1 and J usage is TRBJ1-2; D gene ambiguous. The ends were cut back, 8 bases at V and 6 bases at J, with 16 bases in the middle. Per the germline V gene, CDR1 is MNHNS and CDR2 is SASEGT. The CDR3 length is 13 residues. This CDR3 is CASHRRVRDGYTF. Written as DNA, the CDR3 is TGTGCCAGCCACCGACGGGTACGGGATGGCTACACCTTC.